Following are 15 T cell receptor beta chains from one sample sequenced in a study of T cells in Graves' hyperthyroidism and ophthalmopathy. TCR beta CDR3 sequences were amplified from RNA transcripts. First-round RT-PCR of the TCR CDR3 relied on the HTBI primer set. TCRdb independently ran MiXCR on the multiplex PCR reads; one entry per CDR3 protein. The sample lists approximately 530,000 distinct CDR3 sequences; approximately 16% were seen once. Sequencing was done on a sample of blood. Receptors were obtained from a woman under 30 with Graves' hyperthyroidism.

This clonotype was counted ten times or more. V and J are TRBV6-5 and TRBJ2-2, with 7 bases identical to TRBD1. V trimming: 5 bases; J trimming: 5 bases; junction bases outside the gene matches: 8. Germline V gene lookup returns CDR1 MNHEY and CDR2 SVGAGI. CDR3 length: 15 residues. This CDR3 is CASSLQGMRTGELFF. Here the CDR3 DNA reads TGTGCCAGCAGTCTACAGGGGATGAGGACCGGGGAGCTGTTTTTT.

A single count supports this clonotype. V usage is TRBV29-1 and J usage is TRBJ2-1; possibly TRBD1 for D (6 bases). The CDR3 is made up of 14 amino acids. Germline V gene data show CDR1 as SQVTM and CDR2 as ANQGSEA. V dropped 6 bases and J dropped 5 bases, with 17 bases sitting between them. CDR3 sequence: CSVVQGWVNNEQFF. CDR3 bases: TGCAGCGTAGTCCAGGGGTGGGTTAACAATGAGCAGTTCTTC.

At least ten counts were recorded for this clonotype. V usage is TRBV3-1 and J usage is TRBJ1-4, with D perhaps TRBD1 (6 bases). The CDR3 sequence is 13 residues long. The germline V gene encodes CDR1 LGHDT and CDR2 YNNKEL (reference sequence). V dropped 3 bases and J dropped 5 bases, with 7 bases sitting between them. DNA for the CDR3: TGTGCCAGCAGCCACGGACAGAATGAAAAACTGTTTTTT. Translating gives CASSHGQNEKLFF.

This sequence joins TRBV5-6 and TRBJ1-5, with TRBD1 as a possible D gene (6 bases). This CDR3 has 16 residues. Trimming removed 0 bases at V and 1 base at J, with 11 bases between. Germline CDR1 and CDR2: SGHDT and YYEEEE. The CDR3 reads CASSLAGAGSNQPQHF. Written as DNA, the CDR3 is TGTGCCAGCAGCTTGGCAGGGGCTGGAAGCAATCAGCCCCAGCATTTT.

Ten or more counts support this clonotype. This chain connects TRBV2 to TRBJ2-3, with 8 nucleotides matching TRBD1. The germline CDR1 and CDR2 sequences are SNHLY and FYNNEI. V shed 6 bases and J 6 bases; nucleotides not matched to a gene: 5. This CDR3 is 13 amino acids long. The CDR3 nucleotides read TGTGCCAGCAGCGGACAGGGCTTGGATACGCAGTATTTT. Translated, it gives CASSGQGLDTQYF.

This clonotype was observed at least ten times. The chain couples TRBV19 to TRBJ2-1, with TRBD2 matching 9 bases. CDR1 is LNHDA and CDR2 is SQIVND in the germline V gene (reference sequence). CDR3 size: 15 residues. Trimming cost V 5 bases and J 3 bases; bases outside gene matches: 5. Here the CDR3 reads CASSQTSGNYNEQFF. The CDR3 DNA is TGTGCCAGTAGTCAGACTAGCGGTAACTACAATGAGCAGTTCTTC. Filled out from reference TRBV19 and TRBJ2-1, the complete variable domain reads DGGITQSPKYLFRKEGQNVTLSCEQNLNHDAMYWYRQDPGQGLRLIYYSQIVNDFQKGDIAEGYSVSREKKESFPLTVTSAQKNPTAFYLCASSQTSGNYNEQFFGPGTRLTVL.

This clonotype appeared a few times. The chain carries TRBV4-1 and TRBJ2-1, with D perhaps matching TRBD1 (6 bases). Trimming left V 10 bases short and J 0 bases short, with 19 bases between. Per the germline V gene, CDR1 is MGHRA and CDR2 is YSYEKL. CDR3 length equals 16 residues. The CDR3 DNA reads TGCGCCAAGAATTCCTCGACAGGCCGCTCCTACAATGAGCAGTTCTTC. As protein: CAKNSSTGRSYNEQFF.

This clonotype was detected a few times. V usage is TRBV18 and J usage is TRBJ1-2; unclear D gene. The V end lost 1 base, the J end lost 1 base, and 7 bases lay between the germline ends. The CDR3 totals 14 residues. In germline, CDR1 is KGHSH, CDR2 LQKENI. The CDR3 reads CASSPQGFNYGYTF. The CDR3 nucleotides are TGTGCCAGCTCACCACAGGGATTTAACTATGGCTACACCTTC.

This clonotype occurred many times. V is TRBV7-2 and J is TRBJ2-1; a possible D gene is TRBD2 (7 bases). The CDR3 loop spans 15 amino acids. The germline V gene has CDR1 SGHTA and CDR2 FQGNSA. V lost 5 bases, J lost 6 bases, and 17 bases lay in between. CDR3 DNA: TGTGCCAGCAGCCGGGGGGCGGGATCCGGCAATGAGCAGTTCTTC. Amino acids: CASSRGAGSGNEQFF.

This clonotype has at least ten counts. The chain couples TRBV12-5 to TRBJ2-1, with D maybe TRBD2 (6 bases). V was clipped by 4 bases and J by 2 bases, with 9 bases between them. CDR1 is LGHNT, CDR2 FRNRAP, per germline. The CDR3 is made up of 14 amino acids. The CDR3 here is CASGSGTAYNEQFF. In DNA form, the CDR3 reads TGTGCTAGTGGTTCCGGGACTGCCTACAATGAGCAGTTCTTC. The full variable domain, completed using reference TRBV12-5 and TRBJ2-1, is DARVTQTPRHKVTEMGQEVTMRCQPILGHNTVFWYRQTMMQGLELLAYFRNRAPLDDSGMPKDRFSAEMPDATLATLKIQPSEPRDSAVYFCASGSGTAYNEQFFGPGTRLTVL.

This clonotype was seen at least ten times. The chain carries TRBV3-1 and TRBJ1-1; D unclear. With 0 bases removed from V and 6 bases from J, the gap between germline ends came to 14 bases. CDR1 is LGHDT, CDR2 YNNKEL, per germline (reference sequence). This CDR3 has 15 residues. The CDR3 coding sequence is TGTGCCAGCAGCCAAGATCCTAGTTCTGGGGCTGAAGCTTTCTTT. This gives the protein CASSQDPSSGAEAFF.

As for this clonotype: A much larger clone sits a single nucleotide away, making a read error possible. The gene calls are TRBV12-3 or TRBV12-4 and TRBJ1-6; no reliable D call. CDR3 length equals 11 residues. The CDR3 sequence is CASADGEPLRF. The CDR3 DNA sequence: TGTGCCAGCGCCGACGGGGAACCCCTCCGCTTT.

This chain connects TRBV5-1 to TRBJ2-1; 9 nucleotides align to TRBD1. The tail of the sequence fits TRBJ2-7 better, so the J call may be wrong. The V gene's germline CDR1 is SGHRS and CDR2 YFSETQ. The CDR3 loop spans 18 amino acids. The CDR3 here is CASSIGTGKLRTYNEQYF. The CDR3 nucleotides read TGCGCCAGCAGCATCGGGACAGGGAAACTACGAACCTACAATGAGCAGTACTTC.

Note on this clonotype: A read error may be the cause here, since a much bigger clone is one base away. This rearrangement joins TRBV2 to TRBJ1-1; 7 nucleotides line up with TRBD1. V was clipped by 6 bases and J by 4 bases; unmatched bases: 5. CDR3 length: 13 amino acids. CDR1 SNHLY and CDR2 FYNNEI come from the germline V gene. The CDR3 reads CASRTTGITEAFF. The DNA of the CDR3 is TGTGCCAGCAGGACGACAGGGATCACTGAAGCTTTCTTT.

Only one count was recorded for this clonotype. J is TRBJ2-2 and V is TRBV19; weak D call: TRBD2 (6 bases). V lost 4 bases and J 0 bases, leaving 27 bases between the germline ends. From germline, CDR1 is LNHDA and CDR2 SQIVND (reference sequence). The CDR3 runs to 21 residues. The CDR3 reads CASSTWGWGDQAGANTGELFF. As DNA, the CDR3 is TGTGCCAGTAGTACATGGGGATGGGGGGACCAAGCTGGGGCGAACACCGGGGAGCTGTTTTTT.